Listed below are T cell receptor beta chains from one sample, sequenced in a study of blood T cells in healthy people across ages. TCRdb recomputed calls from the 5' RACE reads with MiXCR, one row per CDR3 protein. Of some 700,000 distinct CDR3 sequences in the sample, around 46% are singletons; the top ten hold approximately 22%. Material for sequencing was blood. The receptors were sampled from a woman aged 60-75 years in good health. Each CDR3 is given with its conserved first and last residue. The order of the fields is J gene, clone size, D gene, V gene, CDR3 protein, CDR3 DNA. The D gene is left open where the match is weak. Size values are once, few and many counts, or a class for expanded clones, and some rows have none.

TRBJ2-1,few,.,TRBV19,CASSIPDSEQFF,TGTGCCAGTAGTATTCCCGACTCTGAGCAGTTCTTC
TRBJ1-1,few,.,TRBV7-9,CASSSGVPTEAFF,TGTGCCAGCAGCTCGGGGGTTCCCACTGAAGCTTTCTTT
TRBJ2-5,.,TRBD2,TRBV12-3/TRBV12-4,CASSLSLAGSETQYF,TGTGCCAGCAGTTTAAGCCTAGCGGGATCCGAGACCCAGTACTTC
TRBJ2-7,.,.,TRBV7-6,CASSSPPSYEQYF,TGTGCCAGCAGCTCCCCCCCCTCCTACGAGCAGTACTTC
TRBJ1-1,.,.,TRBV20-1,CSARDSGTFGESTEAFF,TGCAGTGCTAGAGATAGCGGGACATTCGGAGAGAGCACTGAAGCTTTCTTT
TRBJ2-1,many,TRBD2,TRBV4-2,CASSQSTSGGAVYNEQFF,TGTGCCAGCAGCCAATCGACTAGCGGGGGGGCGGTCTACAATGAGCAGTTCTTC
TRBJ2-3,.,.,TRBV6-5,CASRYGQEGDTRYF,TGTGCCAGCAGATATGGACAGGAGGGAGATACGCGGTATTTT
TRBJ2-5,few,TRBD2,TRBV12-3/TRBV12-4,CASSLGTTYNEQYF,TGTGCCAGCAGTCTAGGGACTACCTACAATGAGCAGTACTTC
TRBJ2-7,many,.,TRBV5-5,CASSQTGTPSSYEQYF,TGTGCCAGCAGCCAAACGGGGACGCCAAGCTCCTACGAGCAGTACTTC
TRBJ2-3,.,.,TRBV6-6,CASGGAFPPDTQYF,TGTGCCAGCGGAGGTGCCTTCCCCCCAGATACGCAGTATTTT
TRBJ2-5,.,TRBD2,TRBV4-1,CASSTSGGAWETQYF,TGCGCCAGCAGCACTAGCGGGGGGGCTTGGGAGACCCAGTACTTC
TRBJ1-1,once,.,TRBV29-1,CSVQVGGLNTEAFF,TGCAGCGTCCAAGTGGGGGGGCTGAACACTGAAGCTTTCTTT
TRBJ2-3,.,.,TRBV7-2,CASTDRPGRIDTQYF,TGTGCCAGCACCGATAGGCCGGGAAGGATAGATACGCAGTATTTT
TRBJ2-5,.,TRBD2,TRBV14,CASSQDKASGYQETQYF,TGTGCCAGCAGCCAAGATAAGGCTAGCGGTTACCAAGAGACCCAGTACTTC
TRBJ1-4,few,TRBD1,TRBV18,CASSTQGAPTNEKLFF,TGTGCCAGCTCAACACAGGGGGCGCCGACTAATGAAAAACTGTTTTTT
TRBJ2-7,few,.,TRBV7-7,CASSLVLGTYNEQYF,TGTGCTAGCAGCTTAGTCCTCGGGACGTACAATGAGCAGTACTTC
TRBJ2-1,few,TRBD2,TRBV5-1,CASSLWTSGDEQFF,TGCGCCAGCAGCCTGTGGACTAGCGGGGATGAGCAGTTCTTC
TRBJ1-1,once,.,TRBV4-3,CASSQDVRGLAFF,TGCGCCAGCAGCCAAGATGTAAGGGGGTTAGCTTTCTTT
TRBJ2-2,.,.,TRBV7-2,CASSLAGGGGLAGELFF,TGTGCCAGCAGCTTAGCTGGAGGGGGCGGGCTCGCCGGGGAGCTGTTTTTT